These 32 T cell receptor beta chains originate from one sample sequenced in a study of control samples from healthy donors and cancer patients. Clones were read by immunoSEQ multiplex PCR, and TCRdb kept only the in-frame ones, dropping some. This sample has tens of thousands of clones, with about 83% found just once. The sequenced sample consisted of PBMCs. The receptors come from a man in his sixties with head and neck cancer.

The chain has TRBV18 and TRBJ2-4, with unresolved D. CDR1 KGHSH and CDR2 LQKENI come from the germline V gene. The ends were cut back, 3 bases at V and 3 bases at J, with 18 bases in the middle. The CDR3 extends over 17 amino acids. This CDR3 reads CASSPFPGQSGKNIQYF. CDR3 in DNA: TGTGCCAGCTCACCGTTTCCTGGGCAGTCTGGCAAAAACATTCAGTACTTC.

The CDR3 coding sequence is TGCGCCAGCAGCTTGAGTCTCGATGAGCAGTTCTTC. Residues: CASSLSLDEQFF. This chain links TRBV5-1 with TRBJ2-1; D remains ambiguous. Germline CDR1 SGHRS, CDR2 YFSETQ. With 1 base removed from V and 8 bases from J, the gap between germline ends came to 7 bases. The CDR3 is 12 residues long.

The chain couples TRBV28 to TRBJ2-1; 9 bases agree with TRBD2. The V gene end was trimmed by 4 bases and the J gene end by 9 bases; junction bases not matched to a gene: 13. The CDR3 totals 16 residues. The V gene's germline CDR1 is MDHEN and CDR2 SYDVKM. CDR3 in DNA: TGTGCCAGCAGTTCTCTAGCCTTAGCGGGAGTTACTGAGCAGTTCTTC. It is translated as CASSSLALAGVTEQFF.

The chain employs TRBV30 and TRBJ2-3; 7 nucleotides line up with TRBD1. The germline V gene has CDR1 GTSNPN and CDR2 SVGIG (reference sequence). This CDR3 contains 12 residues. V shed 6 bases, J shed 8 bases, and the junction held 8 bases outside the gene matches. The CDR3 loop reads CACEGGYATQYF. The CDR3 DNA follows: TGTGCCTGTGAAGGGGGCTATGCTACGCAGTATTTT.

The chain carries TRBV7-6 and TRBJ2-7; D is perhaps TRBD1 or TRBD2 (5 bases each). From germline, CDR1 is SGHVS and CDR2 FNYEAQ. The V and J ends lost 5 bases and 3 bases respectively, with 11 bases between them. The CDR3 extends over 13 amino acids. CDR3 region: CASSPGDGYEQYF. CDR3 nucleotide sequence: TGTGCCAGCAGCCCTGGGGACGGCTACGAGCAGTACTTC.

This sequence joins TRBV6-4 and TRBJ2-1; 8 bases agree with TRBD1. Germline V lookup: CDR1 MRHNA, CDR2 SNTAGT. Trimming removed 6 bases from V and 10 bases from J; junction bases left unmatched: 11. The CDR3 is 14 residues long. The CDR3 sequence: CASSLDRVSAEQFF. The CDR3 DNA reads as TGTGCCAGCAGCTTGGACAGGGTCTCGGCCGAGCAGTTCTTC.

The chain joins TRBV19 to TRBJ1-5, with TRBD1 matching over 10 bases. CDR3 size: 14 residues. The V and J ends lost 5 bases and 11 bases, in that order; junction bases with no gene match: 9. Germline V gene sequence: CDR1 LNHDA, CDR2 SQIVND (reference sequence). The chain's CDR3 is CASSRGQGEGAQHF. CDR3 DNA sequence: TGTGCCAGTAGTCGCGGACAGGGGGAAGGGGCCCAGCATTTT. The full variable domain, in which reference TRBV19 and TRBJ1-5 provide the parts outside the CDR3, is DGGITQSPKYLFRKEGQNVTLSCEQNLNHDAMYWYRQDPGQGLRLIYYSQIVNDFQKGDIAEGYSVSREKKESFPLTVTSAQKNPTAFYLCASSRGQGEGAQHFGDGTRLSIL.

This clone was detected only a few times. The chain recombines TRBV30 with TRBJ1-1; 10 nucleotides match TRBD1. The CDR3 totals 17 residues. V trimming: 2 bases; J trimming: 3 bases; junction bases outside the gene matches: 12. The germline V gene encodes CDR1 GTSNPN and CDR2 SVGIG (reference sequence). The CDR3 region has the DNA TGTGCCTGGAGTCTCCCTCCGGGACAGGGGATGGACACTGAAGCTTTCTTT. Protein: CAWSLPPGQGMDTEAFF.

As concerns this clone: Compared with germline, one end of the junction differs, possibly owing to a read error. The genes are TRBV7-2 and TRBJ1-2; D is undetermined. The CDR3 consists of 12 residues. Germline lookup yields CDR1 SGHTA and CDR2 FQGNSA. The CDR3 protein is CASSPPRGDLSF. The CDR3 DNA is TGTGCCAGCAGCCCCCCCCGGGGAGACCTATCCTTC.

The V call is TRBV27, the J call TRBJ2-1; D is perhaps TRBD2 (6 bases). The ends were cut back, 0 bases at V and 4 bases at J, with 13 bases in the middle. This CDR3 is 16 amino acids long. Germline loops: CDR1 MNHEY, CDR2 SMNVEV (reference sequence). The CDR3 DNA is TGTGCCAGCAGTTTATCGTCGGGGGACCCATACAATGAGCAGTTCTTC. Translation: CASSLSSGDPYNEQFF.

J is TRBJ2-7 and V is TRBV4-3, with a possible D match to TRBD1 (5 bases). Trimming left V 0 bases short and J 2 bases short, with 8 bases between. The germline V gene encodes CDR1 LGHNA and CDR2 YSLEER. The CDR3 is made up of 14 amino acids. As DNA, the CDR3 is TGCGCCAGCAGCCAAGATCAACAGGCCTACGAGCAGTACTTC. It specifies CASSQDQQAYEQYF.

The chain couples TRBV6-4 to TRBJ2-6; 7 bases map to TRBD1. This CDR3 is built from 15 residues. CDR1 and CDR2 from the germline V gene are MRHNA and SNTAGT. Germline trimming cut 5 bases from V and 2 bases from J; bases unmatched to any gene: 3. CDR3 in DNA: TGTGCCAGCAGTACAACAGGGGCTGGGGCCAACGTCCTGACTTTC. Protein: CASSTTGAGANVLTF.

The rearrangement uses TRBV14 and TRBJ2-4; D is undetermined. This CDR3 is 14 amino acids long. The germline gives CDR1 SGHDN, CDR2 FVKESK. Trimming stripped 0 bases from V and 0 bases from J, with 3 bases between. CDR3 in DNA: TGTGCCAGCAGCCAAGAGGCAGCCAAAAACATTCAGTACTTC. As protein: CASSQEAAKNIQYF.

This clone was observed a handful of times. V is TRBV7-2 and J is TRBJ1-2; D possibly corresponds to TRBD1 (6 bases). V dropped 1 base and J dropped 4 bases, with 16 bases sitting between them. The CDR3 extends over 16 amino acids. CDR1 and CDR2 from the germline V gene are SGHTA and FQGNSA. The CDR3 sequence is CASSLGETGWSYGYTF. Here the CDR3 DNA reads TGTGCCAGCAGCTTAGGGGAGACAGGCTGGTCCTATGGCTACACCTTC.

The V gene is TRBV18, the J gene TRBJ2-1; weak D call: TRBD1 (6 bases). Germline V CDR1 and CDR2: KGHSH, LQKENI. The V end was cut by 4 bases, the J end by 2 bases, with 12 bases between. CDR3 length: 15 amino acids. The CDR3 bases are TGTGCCAGCTCACTAGAGACAGGTACCTACAATGAGCAGTTCTTC. It yields the protein CASSLETGTYNEQFF.

V usage is TRBV27 and J usage is TRBJ1-4; unclear D gene. The CDR3 sequence is 16 residues long. V was clipped by 5 bases and J by 0 bases, with 13 bases between them. Germline values: CDR1 MNHEY, CDR2 SMNVEV (reference sequence). In DNA, the CDR3 is TGTGCCAGCAGTCCGTGGGCCGGTTCAACTAATGAAAAACTGTTTTTT. Translating it yields CASSPWAGSTNEKLFF.

J is TRBJ2-5 and V is TRBV3-1 (or the pseudogene TRBV3-2); 16 bases are a match to TRBD2. Germline loops: CDR1 LGHDT, CDR2 YNNKEL (reference sequence). CDR3 length: 17 amino acids. Trimming removed 4 bases from V and 5 bases from J; junction bases left unmatched: 7. CDR3 in DNA: TGTGCCAGCAGCCCAGGGACTAGCGGGGGGGCCGGGGAGACCCAGTACTTC. It specifies CASSPGTSGGAGETQYF.

The V call is TRBV14, the J call TRBJ2-5; D may match TRBD1 or TRBD2 (5 bases each). The germline V gene has CDR1 SGHDN and CDR2 FVKESK. The ends were cut back, 0 bases at V and 5 bases at J, with 16 bases in the middle. This CDR3 contains 16 residues. The CDR3 is CASSQEATPWGETQYF. CDR3 nucleotide sequence: TGTGCCAGCAGCCAAGAAGCCACACCTTGGGGGGAGACCCAGTACTTC.

V usage is TRBV7-8 and J usage is TRBJ2-7; D is perhaps TRBD1 (6 bases). CDR3 length equals 16 residues. Per the germline V gene, CDR1 is SGHVS and CDR2 is FQNEAQ. The V and J ends lost 4 bases and 0 bases respectively, with 16 bases between them. DNA for the CDR3: TGTGCCAGCAGCTGGAGTACCGGGACACACTCCTACGAGCAGTACTTC. This sequence encodes CASSWSTGTHSYEQYF.

V is TRBV4-1 and J is TRBJ2-7; 8 bases map to TRBD2. CDR1 is MGHRA and CDR2 is YSYEKL in the germline V gene. The CDR3 runs 15 residues. V was clipped by 5 bases and J by 0 bases; unmatched bases: 6. The CDR3 DNA is TGCGCCAGCAGCGAACTAGCGGCTAGCTCCTACGAGCAGTACTTC. As protein: CASSELAASSYEQYF.

The CDR3 is CASSPPGQLAYNEQFF. CDR3 coding DNA: TGTGCCAGCTCACCACCAGGACAGTTGGCCTACAATGAGCAGTTCTTC. The chain links TRBV18 to TRBJ2-1; D is perhaps TRBD1 (6 bases). From germline, CDR1 is KGHSH and CDR2 LQKENI. V was cut by 0 bases and J by 2 bases, with 11 bases left in between. The CDR3 has 16 residues.

This chain links TRBV27 with TRBJ1-2, with D hard to call. The germline V and J ends were trimmed by 6 bases and 0 bases, with 11 bases remaining between them. Germline V gives CDR1 MNHEY, CDR2 SMNVEV (reference sequence). CDR3 length equals 14 residues. CDR3 region: CASRNTGANYGYTF. In nucleotides, the CDR3 is TGTGCCAGCAGAAACACCGGGGCTAACTATGGCTACACCTTC.

By share, this clone counts as medium-sized. Additional DNA sequences in this sample encode the identical CDR3. CDR3 region: CASSESPGNSNQPQHF. The CDR3 DNA sequence: TGCGCCAGCAGTGAGTCCCCAGGGAATAGCAATCAGCCCCAGCATTTT. The chain has TRBV10-2 and TRBJ1-5; a possible D gene is TRBD1 (5 bases). Trimming pared 0 bases from V and 0 bases from J, leaving 9 bases between. The CDR3 runs 16 residues. Per germline, CDR1 WSHSY and CDR2 SAAADI.

The chain couples TRBV24-1 to TRBJ2-5; 14 bases are a match to TRBD2. Germline V CDR1 and CDR2: KGHDR, SFDVKD. The CDR3 has 15 residues. J was trimmed by 4 bases and V by 5 bases; bases with no gene match: 2. CDR3 bases: TGTGCCACCAGTGGGGGACTAGCGGGAGCAGAGACCCAGTACTTC. Translating gives CATSGGLAGAETQYF.

The CDR3 nucleotides are TGTGCCAGCAGCGTATACGGCGGGGACACAGATACGCAGTATTTT. The encoded protein is CASSVYGGDTDTQYF. The V and J genes are TRBV9 and TRBJ2-3, with D perhaps matching TRBD2 (6 bases). The CDR3 runs to 15 residues. V shed 1 base and J shed 2 bases, with 11 bases lying between them. Germline V gene data show CDR1 as SGDLS and CDR2 as YYNGEE.

This clone was detected only a few times. The chain has TRBV9 and TRBJ1-6, with 7 bases lining up with TRBD1. Germline assignment: CDR1 SGDLS and CDR2 YYNGEE. V lost 0 bases and J lost 10; bases outside the gene matches: 7. The CDR3 runs 15 residues. CDR3 sequence reads: CASSVAYGTDSPLHF. CDR3 nucleotide sequence: TGTGCCAGCAGCGTAGCTTACGGGACAGACTCACCCCTCCACTTT. The full variable domain, in which reference TRBV9 and TRBJ1-6 provide the parts outside the CDR3, is DSGVTQTPKHLITATGQRVTLRCSPRSGDLSVYWYQQSLDQGLQFLIQYYNGEERAKGNILERFSAQQFPDLHSELNLSSLELGDSALYFCASSVAYGTDSPLHFGNGTRLTVT.

This clone showed up just once. As DNA, the CDR3 is TGCGCCAGCAGCTTGGTAGACAGGGAGAGCGGCGAGCAGTACTTC. It codes for CASSLVDRESGEQYF. V and J are TRBV5-1 and TRBJ2-7; 7 positions match TRBD1. This CDR3 has 15 residues. CDR1 is SGHRS, CDR2 YFSETQ, per germline. Unmatched junction bases numbered 9, after V lost 0 bases and J lost 6 bases. The full variable domain, its missing parts supplied by reference TRBV5-1 and TRBJ2-7, is KAGVTQTPRYLIKTRGQQVTLSCSPISGHRSVSWYQQTPGQGLQFLFEYFSETQRNKGNFPGRFSGRQFSNSRSEMNVSTLELGDSALYLCASSLVDRESGEQYFGPGTRLTVT.

This clone was counted a single time. The chain couples TRBV7-9 to TRBJ2-3; a possible D gene is TRBD2 (5 bases). Germline values: CDR1 SEHNR, CDR2 FQNEAQ (reference sequence). V lost 7 bases to trimming and J lost 5 bases, with 19 bases between them. CDR3 size: 15 residues. In DNA, the CDR3 is TGTGCCAGCAATTACAACGGGGTTTCTGGAGATACGCAGTATTTT. It encodes CASNYNGVSGDTQYF. The full variable domain, its missing parts supplied by reference TRBV7-9 and TRBJ2-3, is DTGVSQNPRHKITKRGQNVTFRCDPISEHNRLYWYRQTLGQGPEFLTYFQNEAQLEKSRLLSDRFSAERPKGSFSTLEIQRTEQGDSAMYLCASNYNGVSGDTQYFGPGTRLTVL.

The rearrangement links TRBV4-2 to TRBJ2-5; D possibly corresponds to TRBD2 (7 bases). Germline loops: CDR1 LGHNA, CDR2 YNFKEQ. This CDR3 spans 16 amino acids. Deletions cut 0 bases from V and 14 bases from J, with 25 bases between. The CDR3 DNA is TGTGCCAGCAGCCAAGATTTGGGAATAGGGGGGGCCGGGCGATACTTC. This translates into CASSQDLGIGGAGRYF.

This chain uses TRBV5-1 with TRBJ1-1; D is uncertain. Germline lookup yields CDR1 SGHRS and CDR2 YFSETQ. V was shortened by 0 bases and J by 6 bases, with 12 bases between the two germline ends. This CDR3 spans 14 amino acids. CDR3 in amino acids: CASSLGGGMAEAFF. CDR3 sequence (DNA): TGCGCCAGCAGCTTGGGGGGTGGTATGGCTGAAGCTTTCTTT.

V is TRBV19 and J is TRBJ2-7; 10 bases match TRBD1. Germline V lookup: CDR1 LNHDA, CDR2 SQIVND (reference sequence). V lost 4 bases to trimming and J lost 5 bases; unmatched junction nucleotides: 5. This CDR3 region has 14 residues. The CDR3 bases are TGTGCCAGTAGTACTCGGACAGGGGGACACGAGCAGTACTTC. This gives the protein CASSTRTGGHEQYF. Full variable domain (remainder filled in from reference TRBV19 and TRBJ2-7): DGGITQSPKYLFRKEGQNVTLSCEQNLNHDAMYWYRQDPGQGLRLIYYSQIVNDFQKGDIAEGYSVSREKKESFPLTVTSAQKNPTAFYLCASSTRTGGHEQYFGPGTRLTVT.

The V and J genes are TRBV5-4 and TRBJ2-1; D gene uncertain. Trimming stripped 2 bases from V and 0 bases from J, with 9 bases between. The CDR3 totals 15 residues. The V gene's germline CDR1 is SGHNT and CDR2 YYREEE (reference sequence). The CDR3 sequence: CASSFRQSSYNEQFF. DNA for the CDR3: TGTGCCAGCAGCTTCCGGCAGAGCTCCTACAATGAGCAGTTCTTC.